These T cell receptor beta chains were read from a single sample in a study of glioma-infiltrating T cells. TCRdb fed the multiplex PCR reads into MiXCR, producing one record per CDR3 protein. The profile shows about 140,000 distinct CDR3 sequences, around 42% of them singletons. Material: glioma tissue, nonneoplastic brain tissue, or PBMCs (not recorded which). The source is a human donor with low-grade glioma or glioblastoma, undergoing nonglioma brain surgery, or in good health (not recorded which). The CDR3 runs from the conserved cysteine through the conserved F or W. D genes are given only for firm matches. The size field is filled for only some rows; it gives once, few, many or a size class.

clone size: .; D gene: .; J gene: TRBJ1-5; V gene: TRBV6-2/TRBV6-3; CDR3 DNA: TGTGCCAGCAGTTCCGCCCTCAATCAGCCCCAGCATTTT; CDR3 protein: CASSSALNQPQHF
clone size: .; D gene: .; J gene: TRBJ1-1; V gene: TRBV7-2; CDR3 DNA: TGTGCCAGCCTAAACTGGGTTTCTAAGGACAAGAACACTGAAGCTTTCTTT; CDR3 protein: CASLNWVSKDKNTEAFF
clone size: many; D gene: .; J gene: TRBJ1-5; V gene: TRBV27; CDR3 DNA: TGTGCCAGCAGATTACTCGGACAGAACAATCAGCCCCAGCATTTT; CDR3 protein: CASRLLGQNNQPQHF
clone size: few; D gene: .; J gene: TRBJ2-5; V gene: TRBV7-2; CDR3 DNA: TGTGCCAGCAGCTCCAACAGGGTTGGAGAGACCCAGTACTTC; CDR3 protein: CASSSNRVGETQYF
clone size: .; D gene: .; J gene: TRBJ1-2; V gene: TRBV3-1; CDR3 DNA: TGTGCTAGCAGCCAAGATCCCCAGGGCGGCTATGGCTACACCTTC; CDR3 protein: CASSQDPQGGYGYTF
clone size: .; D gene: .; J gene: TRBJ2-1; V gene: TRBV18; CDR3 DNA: TGTGCCAGCTCACCACCGGCCAGTCCCTACAATGAGCAGTTCTTC; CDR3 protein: CASSPPASPYNEQFF
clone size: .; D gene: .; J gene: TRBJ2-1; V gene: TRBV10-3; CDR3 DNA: TGTGCCATCACCCGAGGGGGGGAGCAGTTCTTC; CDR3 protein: CAITRGGEQFF
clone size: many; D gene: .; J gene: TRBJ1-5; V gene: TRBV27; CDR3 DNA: TGTGCCAGCAGTTTAAGCCTCGACAGGAATCAGCCCCAGCATTTT; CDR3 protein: CASSLSLDRNQPQHF
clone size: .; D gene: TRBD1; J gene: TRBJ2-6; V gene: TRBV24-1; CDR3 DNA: TGTGCCACCAGCGCGACAGGGTCCGGGGCCAACGTCCTGACTTTC; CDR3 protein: CATSATGSGANVLTF
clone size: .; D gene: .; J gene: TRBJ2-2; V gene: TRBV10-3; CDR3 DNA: TGTGCCATCAGTGGACAGGTTCCGACCGGGGAGCTGTTTTTT; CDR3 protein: CAISGQVPTGELFF
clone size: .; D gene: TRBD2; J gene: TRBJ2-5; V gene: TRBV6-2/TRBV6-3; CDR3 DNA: TGTGCCAGCAGTAAGGGACTAGCGGGAACGGGAGAGACCCAGTACTTC; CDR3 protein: CASSKGLAGTGETQYF
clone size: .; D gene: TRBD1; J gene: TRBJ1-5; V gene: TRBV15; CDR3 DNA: TGTGCCACCAGCAGGGCACGGACAGGGGCGATGTTAAGCAATCAGCCCCAGCATTTT; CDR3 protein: CATSRARTGAMLSNQPQHF